The 23 T cell receptor beta chains reported below all come from one sample, sequenced in a study of post-analysis software for immune sequencing data. Study-wide points: Patients carried roughly 5 TRBV segments more frequently than controls did, and TRBV5-6, TRBV5-1 and TRBV20-1 were among them.

Researchers reported that TCR beta cDNA libraries carried unique molecular identifiers. TCRdb reprocessed the PCR reads via MiXCR and lists one record per CDR3 protein. Of 750,000 to 950,000 distinct CDR3 sequences in the sample, approximately 50% are singletons; the top ten hold about 4.5%. For these receptors, no antigen is known. The sample was blood. Receptors were obtained from a girl between 5 and 17 years old with multiple sclerosis.

The V call is TRBV29-1, the J call TRBJ2-5; D is possibly TRBD1 or TRBD2 (6 bases each). The CDR3 runs 15 residues. V was cut by 7 bases and J by 3 bases, with 21 bases left in between. Germline V lookup: CDR1 SQVTM, CDR2 ANQGSEA. CDR3 DNA: TGCAGCGCCGTTAGGGGGGCTTGGGGGAAAGAGACCCAGTACTTC. Protein sequence: CSAVRGAWGKETQYF.

This clonotype showed up just a few times. The chain is built from TRBV4-2 and TRBJ2-7, with a weak D call TRBD2 (5 bases). Germline CDR1 and CDR2: LGHNA and YNFKEQ. The length of the CDR3 is 15 residues. Between the trimmed V and J ends, which lost 1 base and 4 bases, there was a span of 14 bases. CDR3 nucleotides: TGTGCCAGCAGCCAAGGCGAGGGAGTTCTGTACGAGCAGTACTTC. It codes for CASSQGEGVLYEQYF.

This chain uses TRBV5-1 with TRBJ1-2; D might be TRBD1 (6 bases). The V gene lost 1 base and the J gene lost 2 bases, with 15 bases spanning the gap. Germline V gene data show CDR1 as SGHRS and CDR2 as YFSETQ. CDR3 length: 16 residues. The CDR3 loop reads CASSLRADSLNYGYTF. CDR3 sequence (DNA): TGCGCCAGCAGCTTGAGGGCGGACAGCCTAAACTATGGCTACACCTTC. Together with reference TRBV5-1 and TRBJ1-2, the CDR3 gives the full variable domain: KAGVTQTPRYLIKTRGQQVTLSCSPISGHRSVSWYQQTPGQGLQFLFEYFSETQRNKGNFPGRFSGRQFSNSRSEMNVSTLELGDSALYLCASSLRADSLNYGYTFGSGTRLTVV.

This clonotype showed up just a few times. The rearrangement uses TRBV29-1 and TRBJ2-1; D unresolved. Germline-derived CDR1 and CDR2 are SQVTM and ANQGSEA. This CDR3 comprises 14 residues. Trimming removed 8 bases from V and 1 base from J, with 15 bases in between. The CDR3 sequence is CSFTGVGSYNEQFF. In DNA form, the CDR3 reads TGCAGCTTTACTGGGGTTGGGTCCTACAATGAGCAGTTCTTC.

In this sample, this clonotype turned up a few times. The chain is built from TRBV12-3 or TRBV12-4 and TRBJ2-7, with D unresolved. Trimming took 1 base from V and 6 from J, leaving 13 bases between them. This CDR3 contains 14 residues. The CDR3 protein is CASSLGGPRGEQYF. In DNA form, the CDR3 reads TGTGCCAGCAGTTTAGGTGGACCGAGAGGCGAGCAGTACTTC.

The gene calls are TRBV10-3 and TRBJ2-6; D is unresolved. The CDR3 covers 13 residues. Per germline, CDR1 ENHRY and CDR2 SYGVKD. Trimming shortened V by 6 bases and J by 0 bases, and 3 bases separated the two germline ends. In DNA, the CDR3 is TGTGCCATCAGCATCTCTGGGGCCAACGTCCTGACTTTC. Its protein is CAISISGANVLTF.

J is TRBJ2-4 and V is TRBV4-2; D is unclear. V lost 0 bases, J lost 13 bases, and 16 bases lay in between. The CDR3 consists of 14 residues. CDR1 is LGHNA and CDR2 is YNFKEQ in the germline V gene. Here the CDR3 DNA reads TGTGCCAGCAGCCAAGATAAAGGAACGGGTGAGCAGTACTTC. This sequence encodes CASSQDKGTGEQYF.

The rearrangement uses TRBV29-1 and TRBJ2-7, with D perhaps matching TRBD2 (7 bases). V lost 4 bases and J 2 bases, leaving 21 bases between the germline ends. The CDR3 is 16 amino acids. Germline V gene sequence: CDR1 SQVTM, CDR2 ANQGSEA. CDR3 protein: CSVGGSSGGFPYEQYF. The DNA of the CDR3 is TGCAGCGTTGGGGGGTCGTCGGGGGGCTTCCCCTACGAGCAGTACTTC.

This clonotype was seen once. The chain is built from TRBV6-5 and TRBJ1-2; 10 nucleotides match TRBD1. This CDR3 comprises 16 residues. The V segment lost 2 bases and the J segment 5 bases; nucleotides outside the gene matches: 8. Germline CDR1 and CDR2: MNHEY and SVGAGI. The CDR3, as DNA: TGTGCCAGCAGTTACCTAAGACAGGGGGCTCCATATGGCTACACCTTC. It translates to CASSYLRQGAPYGYTF.

As concerns this clonotype: One end of the junction does not line up with germline, which may come from a read error. V and J are TRBV29-1 and TRBJ2-6; D may correspond to TRBD1 or TRBD2 (5 bases each). This CDR3 region has 14 residues. Germline-derived CDR1 and CDR2 are SQVTM and ANQGSEA. CDR3 sequence reads: CSVTGISGANVPTF. In DNA form, the CDR3 reads TGCAGCGTAACGGGGATTTCCGGGGCCAACGTCCCGACTTTC.

The genes are TRBV20-1 and TRBJ2-1, with no clear D. Between the trimmed V and J ends, which lost 5 bases and 3 bases, there was a span of 8 bases. This CDR3 region has 12 residues. The V gene's germline CDR1 is DFQATT and CDR2 SNEGSKA (reference sequence). The CDR3 DNA is TGCAGTGCTGTGGGCCGCTACAATGAGCAGTTCTTC. This codes for CSAVGRYNEQFF.

The chain employs TRBV15 and TRBJ2-1; TRBD1 is a possible D gene (5 bases). The CDR3 is 17 amino acids. Trimming cost V 4 bases and J 6 bases, with 22 bases left between them. CDR1 is LNHNV, CDR2 YYDKDF, per germline (reference sequence). This chain's CDR3 is CATSTNLLVHTGNEQFF. For the CDR3, the DNA is TGTGCCACCAGCACCAACCTCCTAGTGCATACAGGCAATGAGCAGTTCTTC. Using reference TRBV15 and TRBJ2-1 for the parts outside the CDR3, the full variable domain is DAMVIQNPRYQVTQFGKPVTLSCSQTLNHNVMYWYQQKSSQAPKLLFHYYDKDFNNEADTPDNFQSRRPNTSFCFLDIRSPGLGDTAMYLCATSTNLLVHTGNEQFFGPGTRLTVL.

J is TRBJ2-1 and V is TRBV7-3; no clear D. The length of the CDR3 is 13 residues. Germline V lookup: CDR1 SGHTA, CDR2 FQGTGA. V lost 2 bases, J lost 9 bases, and 11 bases lay in between. This chain's CDR3 is CASSLSARGEQFF. The CDR3 region has the DNA TGTGCCAGCAGCTTATCAGCTAGAGGTGAGCAGTTCTTC.

This clonotype occurred a few times. V is TRBV20-1 and J is TRBJ2-7; D is ambiguous. The J call may be in error: the DNA end matches TRBJ2-5 better. Germline lookup yields CDR1 DFQATT and CDR2 SNEGSKA (reference sequence). The CDR3 loop spans 14 amino acids. The CDR3 loop reads CSARDVTKGETQYF. The CDR3 region has the DNA TGCAGTGCTAGAGATGTGACGAAAGGGGAGACCCAGTACTTC.

V and J are TRBV20-1 and TRBJ2-5, with 9 bases lining up with TRBD1. CDR1 is DFQATT, CDR2 SNEGSKA, per germline (reference sequence). CDR3 length: 12 amino acids. CDR3 in amino acids: CGTGSGQETQYF. The CDR3 coding sequence is TGCGGGACAGGGAGCGGCCAAGAGACCCAGTACTTC.

This clonotype was observed a few times. The rearrangement uses TRBV20-1 and TRBJ2-3, with D perhaps TRBD2 (6 bases). CDR1 is DFQATT, CDR2 SNEGSKA, per germline (reference sequence). V shed 3 bases and J shed 0 bases, with 10 bases lying between them. This CDR3 contains 14 residues. The CDR3 protein is CSASYLASTDTQYF. DNA of the CDR3: TGCAGTGCTAGTTACCTAGCGAGCACAGATACGCAGTATTTT.

This clonotype was found a few times. The gene calls are TRBV5-1 and TRBJ2-5; either TRBD1 or TRBD2 may fit D (5 bases each). Trimming shortened V by 2 bases and J by 5 bases, and 13 bases separated the two germline ends. The CDR3 contains 14 residues. Germline lookup yields CDR1 SGHRS and CDR2 YFSETQ. CDR3 coding DNA: TGCGCCAGCAGCTTCGGCAGGGACGGGGAGACCCAGTACTTC. Amino acid sequence: CASSFGRDGETQYF.

This rearrangement joins TRBV10-3 to TRBJ1-5; 8 bases line up with TRBD1. Germline V gene lookup returns CDR1 ENHRY and CDR2 SYGVKD. Trimming at V came to 5 bases and at J to 2 bases, leaving 2 bases not matched to a gene. This CDR3 contains 14 residues. The CDR3 sequence is CAISSQGGNQPQHF. The CDR3 coding sequence is TGTGCCATCAGTTCACAGGGGGGCAATCAGCCCCAGCATTTT.

In its sample, this clonotype was seen a few times. The chain has TRBV14 and TRBJ2-1; 8 nucleotides align to TRBD2. The germline V gene encodes CDR1 SGHDN and CDR2 FVKESK. The CDR3 loop spans 17 amino acids. V lost 4 bases and J lost 7; bases outside the gene matches: 15. The CDR3 nucleotides read TGTGCCAGCAGCCGCCCGGCGAGCGGGGGTCCGGGAAATGAGCAGTTCTTC. Residues: CASSRPASGGPGNEQFF.

This clonotype appeared a few times. The chain recombines TRBV12-3 or TRBV12-4 with TRBJ2-7, with TRBD2 matching over 9 bases. This CDR3 has 15 amino acids. The V gene end was trimmed by 5 bases and the J gene end by 2 bases; junction bases not matched to a gene: 7. The CDR3 is CASSLLAGVAYEQYF. CDR3 coding DNA: TGTGCCAGCAGTCTATTAGCGGGAGTTGCCTACGAGCAGTACTTC.

V gene TRBV7-2 combines with J gene TRBJ2-1; the D is unclear. This CDR3 contains 12 residues. Trimming took off 5 bases at V and 9 bases at J, with 11 bases between the two ends. CDR1 is SGHTA, CDR2 FQGNSA, per germline. The CDR3 loop reads CASSLTRREQFF. In DNA, the CDR3 is TGTGCCAGCAGCCTCACACGTCGTGAGCAGTTCTTC.

The chain combines TRBV7-3 with TRBJ2-3, with D maybe TRBD1 (6 bases). The CDR3 runs 15 residues. The ends were cut back, 3 bases at V and 0 bases at J, with 10 bases in the middle. Germline V gene data show CDR1 as SGHTA and CDR2 as FQGTGA. CDR3 sequence reads: CASSLQGSSTDTQYF. CDR3 DNA sequence: TGTGCCAGCAGCTTGCAGGGGTCTAGCACAGATACGCAGTATTTT.

J is TRBJ2-7 and V is TRBV20-1, with 7 bases fitting TRBD2. Looked up from germline, CDR1 is DFQATT and CDR2 is SNEGSKA (reference sequence). Trimming took 3 bases from V and 7 from J; bases not matched to a gene: 18. This CDR3 has 16 amino acids. CDR3 DNA sequence: TGCAGTGCTAGGGGATTGGAGGGGACTACTGGGAGGGAGCAGTACTTC. Translated, it gives CSARGLEGTTGREQYF.